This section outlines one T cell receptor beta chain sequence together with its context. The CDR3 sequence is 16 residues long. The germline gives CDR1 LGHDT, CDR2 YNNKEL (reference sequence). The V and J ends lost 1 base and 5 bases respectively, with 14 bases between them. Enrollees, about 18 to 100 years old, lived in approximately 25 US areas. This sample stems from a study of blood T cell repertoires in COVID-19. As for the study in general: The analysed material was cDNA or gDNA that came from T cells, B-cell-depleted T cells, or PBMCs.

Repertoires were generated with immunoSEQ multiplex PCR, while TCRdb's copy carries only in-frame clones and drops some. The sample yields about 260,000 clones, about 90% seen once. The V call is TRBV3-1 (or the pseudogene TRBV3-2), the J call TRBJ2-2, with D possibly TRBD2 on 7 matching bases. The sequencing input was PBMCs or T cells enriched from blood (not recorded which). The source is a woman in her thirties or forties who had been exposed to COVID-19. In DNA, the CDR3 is TGTGCCAGCAGCCAAGGTTGGGGGGGCAAAACCGGGGAGCTGTTTTTT. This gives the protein CASSQGWGGKTGELFF.